A single sample is the source of the 17 T cell receptor beta chains below, sequenced in a study of cytomegalovirus exposure and HLA in healthy donors. The primer mix had 60 Vbeta and 13 Jbeta primers. The table came from immunoSEQ multiplex PCR; TCRdb's copy has only in-frame clones and leaves some out. Found here are roughly 100,000 clones, approximately 14% of them singletons; the top ten hold about 0.79%. Specimen: PBMCs. The origin of the receptors is a female donor in good health and CMV-seronegative.

This clone has more than one count but fewer than ten. The CDR3, as DNA: TGTGCCTGGAGTCAGGGGGCCACAGATACGCAGTATTTT. Translated: CAWSQGATDTQYF. The chain is built from TRBV30 and TRBJ2-3, with 8 bases matching TRBD1. CDR1 and CDR2 (germline): GTSNPN, SVGIG (reference sequence). The CDR3 covers 13 residues. V lost 2 bases to trimming and J lost 2 bases; unmatched junction nucleotides: 0.

This chain connects TRBV7-2 to TRBJ2-7; 11 bases align to TRBD1. Per germline, CDR1 SGHTA and CDR2 FQGNSA. The CDR3 length is 14 residues. The V and J ends lost 5 bases and 3 bases, in that order; junction bases with no gene match: 3. Here the CDR3 reads CASSGDRGFYEQYF. DNA for the CDR3: TGTGCCAGCAGCGGGGACAGGGGGTTCTACGAGCAGTACTTC.

J is TRBJ2-1 and V is TRBV2, with 8 positions matching TRBD2. Germline CDR1 reads SNHLY; CDR2 reads FYNNEI. V was clipped by 1 base and J by 6 bases; unmatched bases: 11. The CDR3 totals 17 residues. The DNA of the CDR3 is TGTGCCAGCAGTGAAGGGGCCAGCGGGGGCTTCCGCAATGAGCAGTTCTTC. Its protein is CASSEGASGGFRNEQFF.

Here the CDR3 reads CASSQDQTAYGYTF. The CDR3 DNA sequence: TGTGCCAGCAGCCAAGATCAGACAGCCTATGGCTACACCTTC. The V and J genes are TRBV4-2 and TRBJ1-2, with D possibly TRBD1 on 5 matching bases. V shed 0 bases and J shed 4 bases, with 9 bases lying between them. Germline CDR1 LGHNA, CDR2 YNFKEQ. The CDR3 runs to 14 residues.

This clone has just a few counts. This sequence joins TRBV6-5 and TRBJ2-6; 7 bases line up with TRBD2. The CDR3 is 15 residues long. J gave up 4 bases and V 2 bases, and 2 bases lay outside the gene matches. Germline CDR1 MNHEY, CDR2 SVGAGI. CDR3 nucleotide sequence: TGTGCCAGCAGTTACGCGGGGGTCGGGGCCAACGTCCTGACTTTC. Amino acid sequence: CASSYAGVGANVLTF.

J is TRBJ2-7 and V is TRBV19, with 11 bases lining up with TRBD1. The length of the CDR3 is 17 residues. Germline V lookup: CDR1 LNHDA, CDR2 SQIVND (reference sequence). V was clipped by 5 bases and J by 1 base; unmatched bases: 10. The CDR3 DNA sequence: TGTGCCAGTAGTGGGCGATCCGGGACAGGGGGTTCCTACGAGCAGTACTTC. Translating gives CASSGRSGTGGSYEQYF. Full variable domain (remainder filled in from reference TRBV19 and TRBJ2-7): DGGITQSPKYLFRKEGQNVTLSCEQNLNHDAMYWYRQDPGQGLRLIYYSQIVNDFQKGDIAEGYSVSREKKESFPLTVTSAQKNPTAFYLCASSGRSGTGGSYEQYFGPGTRLTVT.

This clone was recorded once. CDR3: CASSLSGSVYNEQFF. CDR3 sequence (DNA): TGTGCCAGCAGTTTAAGCGGGAGTGTTTACAATGAGCAGTTCTTC. The chain employs TRBV6-1 and TRBJ2-1; 8 bases fit TRBD2. Trimming at V came to 5 bases and at J to 4 bases, leaving 7 bases not matched to a gene. Germline V CDR1 and CDR2: MNHNS, SASEGT. The CDR3 extends over 15 amino acids.

This clone was picked up a small number of times. The chain is built from TRBV7-9 and TRBJ1-3; 7 bases agree with TRBD1. This CDR3 has 16 residues. The ends lost 5 bases at V and 2 bases at J; junction bases unmatched: 9. Germline CDR1 is SEHNR and CDR2 is FQNEAQ (reference sequence). The CDR3 DNA reads TGTGCCAGCAGCCCCCGGACAGGCTACGCTGGAAACACCATATATTTT. Translating it yields CASSPRTGYAGNTIYF. The full variable domain, its missing parts supplied by reference TRBV7-9 and TRBJ1-3, is DTGVSQNPRHKITKRGQNVTFRCDPISEHNRLYWYRQTLGQGPEFLTYFQNEAQLEKSRLLSDRFSAERPKGSFSTLEIQRTEQGDSAMYLCASSPRTGYAGNTIYFGEGSWLTVV.

In nucleotides, the CDR3 is TGTGCCAGCAGCTTACTTAGGTCGGGGAGAGATACGCAGTATTTT. It encodes CASSLLRSGRDTQYF. This chain links TRBV7-8 with TRBJ2-3, with a tentative D call TRBD2 (5 bases). The CDR3 runs 15 residues. Germline values: CDR1 SGHVS, CDR2 FQNEAQ. Trimming took 2 bases from V and 5 from J, leaving 14 bases between them.

The gene calls are TRBV7-2 and TRBJ1-6; weak D call: TRBD1 (6 bases). Trimming took 1 base from V and 10 from J, leaving 11 bases between them. This CDR3 has 14 amino acids. Germline loops: CDR1 SGHTA, CDR2 FQGNSA. CDR3 residues: CASSLVRGSSPLHF. CDR3 coding DNA: TGTGCCAGCAGCTTAGTCAGGGGAAGCTCACCCCTCCACTTT.

V usage is TRBV25-1 and J usage is TRBJ1-2, with a possible D match to TRBD1 (5 bases). CDR1 is MGHDK, CDR2 SYGVNS, per germline. Trimming shortened V by 11 bases and J by 5 bases, and 12 bases separated the two germline ends. The CDR3 runs to 11 residues. CDR3 nucleotides: TGTGCCGCCCGGGGGGGGTATGGCTACACCTTC. Amino acid sequence: CAARGGYGYTF.

This clone was seen only a few times. The genes are TRBV7-9 and TRBJ1-1; D remains unclear. The CDR3 is made up of 16 amino acids. The germline gives CDR1 SEHNR, CDR2 FQNEAQ (reference sequence). V shed 4 bases and J shed 3 bases, with 18 bases lying between them. Here the CDR3 reads CASSSRVSLFYTEAFF. The CDR3 coding sequence is TGTGCCAGCAGCTCTCGCGTAAGTTTATTCTACACTGAAGCTTTCTTT.

A few counts support this clone. The chain employs TRBV30 and TRBJ1-2; TRBD1 is a possible D gene (6 bases). Trimming left V 0 bases short and J 8 bases short, with 10 bases between. Germline CDR1 GTSNPN, CDR2 SVGIG (reference sequence). The CDR3 spans 12 residues. CDR3 nucleotide sequence: TGTGCCTGGAGTGTAGGGGGGGGCGGCTACACCTTC. It specifies CAWSVGGGGYTF.

The table lists this clone with a few counts. Without the conserved terminal phenylalanine or tryptophan, this CDR3 likely stems from a read error. V usage is TRBV4-3 and J usage is TRBJ1-2; TRBD1 aligns across 8 bases. CDR1 is LGHNA and CDR2 is YSLEER in the germline V gene. This CDR3 region has 15 residues. Trimming took 4 bases from V and 4 from J; bases not matched to a gene: 8. CDR3 nucleotide sequence: TGCGCCAGCAGCCTATTCGGACAGGGTGGCTATGGCTACACCGTC. Its translation: CASSLFGQGGYGYTV.

V is TRBV28 and J is TRBJ2-7; TRBD2 matches 8 bases. CDR3 length equals 17 residues. V gave up 2 bases and J gave up 4 bases; unmatched junction bases: 13. Germline V gene sequence: CDR1 MDHEN, CDR2 SYDVKM. Here the CDR3 reads CASSLIRFGTRPYEQYF. The DNA for the CDR3 is TGTGCCAGCAGTTTAATTAGGTTCGGGACTAGGCCTTACGAGCAGTACTTC.

V gene TRBV7-2 combines with J gene TRBJ2-5; D may be TRBD2 (5 bases). V dropped 10 bases and J dropped 6 bases, with 12 bases sitting between them. Germline V gene data show CDR1 as SGHTA and CDR2 as FQGNSA. The CDR3 length is 11 residues. The CDR3 sequence is CAIQEAKTQYF. The CDR3, as DNA: TGTGCCATCCAGGAGGCGAAGACCCAGTACTTC.

The chain carries TRBV5-1 and TRBJ1-6, with TRBD1 identical over 8 bases. Germline CDR1 is SGHRS and CDR2 is YFSETQ. The CDR3 extends over 16 amino acids. The J segment lost 10 bases and the V segment lost 2 bases, leaving 11 bases of the junction unmatched. CDR3 amino acids: CASSLGQGEGSSPLHF. The CDR3 bases are TGCGCCAGCAGCTTAGGACAGGGTGAAGGATCATCACCCCTCCACTTT. The full variable domain, rest sourced from reference TRBV5-1 and TRBJ1-6, is KAGVTQTPRYLIKTRGQQVTLSCSPISGHRSVSWYQQTPGQGLQFLFEYFSETQRNKGNFPGRFSGRQFSNSRSEMNVSTLELGDSALYLCASSLGQGEGSSPLHFGNGTRLTVT.